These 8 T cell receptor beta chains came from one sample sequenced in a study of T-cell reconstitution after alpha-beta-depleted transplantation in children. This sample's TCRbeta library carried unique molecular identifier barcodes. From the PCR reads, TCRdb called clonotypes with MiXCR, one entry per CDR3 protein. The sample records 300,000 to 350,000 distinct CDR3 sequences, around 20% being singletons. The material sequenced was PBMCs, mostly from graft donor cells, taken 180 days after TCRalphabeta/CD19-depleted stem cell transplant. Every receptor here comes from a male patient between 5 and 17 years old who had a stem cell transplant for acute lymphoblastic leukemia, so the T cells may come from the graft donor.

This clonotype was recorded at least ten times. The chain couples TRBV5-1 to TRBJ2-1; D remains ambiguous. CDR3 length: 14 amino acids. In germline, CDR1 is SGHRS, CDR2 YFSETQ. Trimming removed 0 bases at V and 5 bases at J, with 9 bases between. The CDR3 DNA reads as TGCGCCAGCAGCTTGGCTTCCGGAAACAATGAGCAGTTCTTC. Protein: CASSLASGNNEQFF.

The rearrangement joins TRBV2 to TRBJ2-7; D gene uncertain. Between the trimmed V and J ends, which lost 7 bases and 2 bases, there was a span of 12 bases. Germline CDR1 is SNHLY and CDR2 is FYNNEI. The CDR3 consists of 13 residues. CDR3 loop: CASIGDSTYEQYF. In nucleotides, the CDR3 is TGTGCCAGCATTGGGGATTCAACCTACGAGCAGTACTTC.

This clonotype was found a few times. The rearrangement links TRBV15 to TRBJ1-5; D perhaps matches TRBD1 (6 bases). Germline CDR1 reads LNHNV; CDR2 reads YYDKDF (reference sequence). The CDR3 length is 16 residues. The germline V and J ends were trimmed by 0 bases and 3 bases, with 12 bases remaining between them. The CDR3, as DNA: TGTGCCACCAGCAGAGATCGAACAGGGCTCAATCAGCCCCAGCATTTT. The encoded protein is CATSRDRTGLNQPQHF.

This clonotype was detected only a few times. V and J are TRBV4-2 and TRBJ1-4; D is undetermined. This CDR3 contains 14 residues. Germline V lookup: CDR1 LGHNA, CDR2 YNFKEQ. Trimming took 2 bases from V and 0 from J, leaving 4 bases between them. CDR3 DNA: TGTGCCAGCAGCCAAAGGTCAACTAATGAAAAACTGTTTTTT. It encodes CASSQRSTNEKLFF.

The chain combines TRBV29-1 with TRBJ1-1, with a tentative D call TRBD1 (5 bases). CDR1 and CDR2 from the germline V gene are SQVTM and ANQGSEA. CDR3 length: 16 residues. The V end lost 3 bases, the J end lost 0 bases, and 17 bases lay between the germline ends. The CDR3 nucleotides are TGCAGCGTTGATTACGCCAGGGAACCCCTGAACACTGAAGCTTTCTTT. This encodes CSVDYAREPLNTEAFF. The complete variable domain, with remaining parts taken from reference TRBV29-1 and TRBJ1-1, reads SAVISQKPSRDICQRGTSLTIQCQVDSQVTMMFWYRQQPGQSLTLIATANQGSEATYESGFVIDKFPISRPNLTFSTLTVSNMSPEDSSIYLCSVDYAREPLNTEAFFGQGTRLTVV.

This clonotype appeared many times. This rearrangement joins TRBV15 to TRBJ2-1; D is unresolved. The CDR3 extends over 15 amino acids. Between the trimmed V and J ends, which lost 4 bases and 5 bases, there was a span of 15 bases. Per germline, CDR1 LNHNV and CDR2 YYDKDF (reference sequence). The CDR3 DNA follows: TGTGCCACCAGCAACGGTTTATTAGGCGACAATGAGCAGTTCTTC. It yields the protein CATSNGLLGDNEQFF. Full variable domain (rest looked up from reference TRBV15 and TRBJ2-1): DAMVIQNPRYQVTQFGKPVTLSCSQTLNHNVMYWYQQKSSQAPKLLFHYYDKDFNNEADTPDNFQSRRPNTSFCFLDIRSPGLGDTAMYLCATSNGLLGDNEQFFGPGTRLTVL.

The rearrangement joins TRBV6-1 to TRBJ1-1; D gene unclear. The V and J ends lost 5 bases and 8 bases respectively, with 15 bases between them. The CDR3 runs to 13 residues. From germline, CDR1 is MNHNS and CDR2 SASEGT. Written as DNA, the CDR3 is TGTGCCAGCAGTCATCATCCGGGAGCAGAAGCTTTCTTT. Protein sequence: CASSHHPGAEAFF.

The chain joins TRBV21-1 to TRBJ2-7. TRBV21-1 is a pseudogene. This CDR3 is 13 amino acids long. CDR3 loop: CASTVMGTYEQYF. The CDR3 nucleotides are TGTGCCAGCACGGTCATGGGGACCTACGAGCAGTACTTC.